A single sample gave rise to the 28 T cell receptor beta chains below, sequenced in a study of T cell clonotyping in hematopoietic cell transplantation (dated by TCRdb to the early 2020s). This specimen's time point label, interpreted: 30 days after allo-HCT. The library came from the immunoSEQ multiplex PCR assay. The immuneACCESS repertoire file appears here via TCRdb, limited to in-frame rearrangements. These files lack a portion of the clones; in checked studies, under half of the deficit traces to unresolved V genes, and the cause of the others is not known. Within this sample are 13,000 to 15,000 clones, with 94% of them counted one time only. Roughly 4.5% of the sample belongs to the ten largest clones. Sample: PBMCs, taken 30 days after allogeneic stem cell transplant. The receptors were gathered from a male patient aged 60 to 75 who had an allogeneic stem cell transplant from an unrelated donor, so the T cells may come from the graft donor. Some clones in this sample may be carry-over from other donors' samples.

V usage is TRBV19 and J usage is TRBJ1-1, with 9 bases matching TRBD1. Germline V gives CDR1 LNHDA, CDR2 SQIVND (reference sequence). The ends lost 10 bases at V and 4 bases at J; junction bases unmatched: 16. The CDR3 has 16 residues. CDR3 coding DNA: TGTGCCACCGCGGCTAATACAGGGGGCTTAGGCACTGAAGCTTTCTTT. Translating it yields CATAANTGGLGTEAFF.

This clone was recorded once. This CDR3 reads CASKAGSAGDEQFF. The CDR3 DNA reads TGTGCCAGTAAAGCGGGGTCCGCTGGGGATGAGCAGTTCTTC. This sequence joins TRBV2 and TRBJ2-1; the match to TRBD2 covers 7 bases. J was trimmed by 8 bases and V by 9 bases; bases with no gene match: 13. This CDR3 comprises 14 residues. CDR1 SNHLY and CDR2 FYNNEI come from the germline V gene.

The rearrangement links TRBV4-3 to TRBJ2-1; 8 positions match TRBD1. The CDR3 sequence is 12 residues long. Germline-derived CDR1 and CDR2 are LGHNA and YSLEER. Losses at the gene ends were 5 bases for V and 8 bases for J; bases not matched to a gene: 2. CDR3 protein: CASSGQGDEQFF. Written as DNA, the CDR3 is TGCGCCAGCAGCGGACAGGGTGATGAGCAGTTCTTC.

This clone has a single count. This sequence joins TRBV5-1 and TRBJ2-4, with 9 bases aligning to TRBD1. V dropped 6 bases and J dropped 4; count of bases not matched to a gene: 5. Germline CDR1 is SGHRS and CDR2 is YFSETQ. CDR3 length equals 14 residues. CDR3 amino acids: CASTPGTGKNIQYF. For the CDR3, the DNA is TGCGCCAGCACTCCTGGGACAGGGAAAAACATTCAGTACTTC.

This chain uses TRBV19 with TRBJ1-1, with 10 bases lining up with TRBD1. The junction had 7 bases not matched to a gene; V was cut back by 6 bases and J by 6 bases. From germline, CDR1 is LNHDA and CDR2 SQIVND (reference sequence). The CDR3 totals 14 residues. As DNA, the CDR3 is TGTGCCAGTAGCTGGGGCGGACAGGGGGCTGAAGCTTTCTTT. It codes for CASSWGGQGAEAFF.

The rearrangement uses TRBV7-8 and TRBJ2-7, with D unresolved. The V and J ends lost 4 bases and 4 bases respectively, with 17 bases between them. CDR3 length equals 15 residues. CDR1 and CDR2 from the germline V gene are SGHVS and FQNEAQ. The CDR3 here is CASSSRFAVPYEQYF. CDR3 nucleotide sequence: TGTGCCAGCAGCTCCCGGTTTGCAGTCCCTTACGAGCAGTACTTC.

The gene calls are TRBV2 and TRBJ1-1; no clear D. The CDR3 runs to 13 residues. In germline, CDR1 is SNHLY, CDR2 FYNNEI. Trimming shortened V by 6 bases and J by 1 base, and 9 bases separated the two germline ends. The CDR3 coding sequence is TGTGCCAGCAGGGGGTTGAGGAACACTGAAGCTTTCTTT. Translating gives CASRGLRNTEAFF.

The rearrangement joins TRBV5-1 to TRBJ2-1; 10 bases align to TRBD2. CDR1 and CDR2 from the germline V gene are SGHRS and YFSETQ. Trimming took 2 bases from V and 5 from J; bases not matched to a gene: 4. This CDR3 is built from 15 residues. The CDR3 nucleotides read TGCGCCAGCAGCTTCCTAGCGGGGGTGGACAATGAGCAGTTCTTC. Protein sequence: CASSFLAGVDNEQFF.

The CDR3 spells CAWRKEGNTEAFF. The CDR3, as DNA: TGTGCCTGGAGGAAAGAAGGTAACACTGAAGCTTTCTTT. The chain joins TRBV30 to TRBJ1-1; D unresolved. The CDR3 contains 13 residues. Germline CDR1 GTSNPN, CDR2 SVGIG (reference sequence). Between the trimmed V and J ends, which lost 3 bases and 2 bases, there was a span of 10 bases.

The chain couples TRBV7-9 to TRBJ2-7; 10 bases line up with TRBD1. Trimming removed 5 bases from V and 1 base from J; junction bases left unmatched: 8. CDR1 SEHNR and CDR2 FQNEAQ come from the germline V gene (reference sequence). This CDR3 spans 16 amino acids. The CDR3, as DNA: TGTGCCAGCAGCCGCGACGGACAGGGGGGTTCCTACGAGCAGTACTTC. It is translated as CASSRDGQGGSYEQYF. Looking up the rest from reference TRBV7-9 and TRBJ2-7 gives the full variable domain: DTGVSQNPRHKITKRGQNVTFRCDPISEHNRLYWYRQTLGQGPEFLTYFQNEAQLEKSRLLSDRFSAERPKGSFSTLEIQRTEQGDSAMYLCASSRDGQGGSYEQYFGPGTRLTVT.

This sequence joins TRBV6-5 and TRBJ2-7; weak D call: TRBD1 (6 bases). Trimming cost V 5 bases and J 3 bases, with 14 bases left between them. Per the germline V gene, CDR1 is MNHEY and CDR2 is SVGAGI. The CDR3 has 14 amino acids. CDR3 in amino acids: CASSPQGPYYEQYF. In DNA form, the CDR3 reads TGTGCCAGCAGTCCCCAGGGGCCTTACTACGAGCAGTACTTC.

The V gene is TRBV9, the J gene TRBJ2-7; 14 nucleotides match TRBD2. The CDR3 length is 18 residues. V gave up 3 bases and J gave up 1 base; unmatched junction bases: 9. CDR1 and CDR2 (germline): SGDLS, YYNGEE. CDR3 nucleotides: TGTGCCAGCAGCGCAGGGACTAGCGGGAGCCCGAATTCCTACGAGCAGTACTTC. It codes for CASSAGTSGSPNSYEQYF.

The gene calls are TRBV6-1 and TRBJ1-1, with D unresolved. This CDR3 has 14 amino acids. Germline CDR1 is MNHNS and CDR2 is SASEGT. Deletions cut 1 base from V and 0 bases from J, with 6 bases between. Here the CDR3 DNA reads TGTGCCAGCAGTGAAGGCAGACTGAACACTGAAGCTTTCTTT. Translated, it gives CASSEGRLNTEAFF.

The CDR3 loop is CASRFSGGAETQYF. CDR3 DNA: TGTGCCAGCAGGTTCAGCGGGGGGGCCGAGACCCAGTACTTC. The rearrangement joins TRBV2 to TRBJ2-5; 10 nucleotides agree with TRBD2. Germline-derived CDR1 and CDR2 are SNHLY and FYNNEI. J gave up 5 bases and V 6 bases, and 6 bases lay outside the gene matches. The CDR3 runs 14 residues.

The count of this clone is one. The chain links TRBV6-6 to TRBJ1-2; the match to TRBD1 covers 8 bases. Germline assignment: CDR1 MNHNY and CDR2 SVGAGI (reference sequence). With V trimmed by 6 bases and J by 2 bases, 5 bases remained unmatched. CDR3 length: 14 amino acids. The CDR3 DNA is TGTGCCAGCAGCCCGGACAGGGAAAACTATGGCTACACCTTC. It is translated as CASSPDRENYGYTF.

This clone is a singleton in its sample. CDR3 in amino acids: CASSLGGSSNQPQHF. The CDR3, as DNA: TGCGCCAGCAGCTTGGGGGGTTCTAGCAATCAGCCCCAGCATTTT. The chain has TRBV5-1 and TRBJ1-5; D is unresolved. Germline-derived CDR1 and CDR2 are SGHRS and YFSETQ. The V and J ends lost 0 bases and 0 bases respectively, with 7 bases between them. The CDR3 has 15 amino acids. The full variable domain, its missing parts supplied by reference TRBV5-1 and TRBJ1-5, is KAGVTQTPRYLIKTRGQQVTLSCSPISGHRSVSWYQQTPGQGLQFLFEYFSETQRNKGNFPGRFSGRQFSNSRSEMNVSTLELGDSALYLCASSLGGSSNQPQHFGDGTRLSIL.

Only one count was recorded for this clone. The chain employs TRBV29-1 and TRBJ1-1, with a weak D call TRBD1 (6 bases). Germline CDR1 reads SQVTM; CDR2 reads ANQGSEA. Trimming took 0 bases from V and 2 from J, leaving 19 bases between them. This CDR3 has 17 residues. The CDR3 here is CSVEDIRPGRGNTEAFF. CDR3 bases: TGCAGCGTTGAAGATATAAGGCCGGGCAGGGGAAACACTGAAGCTTTCTTT.

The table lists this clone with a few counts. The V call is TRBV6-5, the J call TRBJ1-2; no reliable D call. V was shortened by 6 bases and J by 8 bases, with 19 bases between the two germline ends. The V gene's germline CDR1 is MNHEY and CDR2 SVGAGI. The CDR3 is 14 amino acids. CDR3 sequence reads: CASSQAGSGSGYTF. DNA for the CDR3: TGTGCCAGCAGCCAGGCCGGGTCGGGTAGCGGCTACACCTTC.

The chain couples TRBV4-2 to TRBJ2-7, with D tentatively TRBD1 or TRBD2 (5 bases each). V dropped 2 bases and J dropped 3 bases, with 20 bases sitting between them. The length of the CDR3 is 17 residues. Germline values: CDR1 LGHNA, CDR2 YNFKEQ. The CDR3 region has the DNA TGTGCCAGCAGCCAAACAAAGACTCACGGGACCCACTACGAGCAGTACTTC. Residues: CASSQTKTHGTHYEQYF.

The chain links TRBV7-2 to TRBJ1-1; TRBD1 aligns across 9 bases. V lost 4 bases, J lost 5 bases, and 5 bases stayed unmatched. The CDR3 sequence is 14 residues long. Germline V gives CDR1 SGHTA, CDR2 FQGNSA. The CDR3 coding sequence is TGTGCCAGCAGCTCACAGGGGGCGAGTACTGAAGCTTTCTTT. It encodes CASSSQGASTEAFF.

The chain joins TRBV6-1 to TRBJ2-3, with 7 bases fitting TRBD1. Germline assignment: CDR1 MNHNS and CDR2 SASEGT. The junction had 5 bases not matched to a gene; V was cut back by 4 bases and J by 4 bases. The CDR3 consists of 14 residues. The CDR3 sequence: CASSVDRAADTQYF. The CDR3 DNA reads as TGTGCCAGCAGTGTCGACAGGGCGGCAGATACGCAGTATTTT.

Here the CDR3 DNA reads TGTGCCAGCAGCACCCATGGCGGGGGGACTAGCACAGATACGCAGTATTTT. Amino acid sequence: CASSTHGGGTSTDTQYF. The genes are TRBV9 and TRBJ2-3; TRBD2 aligns across 8 bases. CDR1 and CDR2 from the germline V gene are SGDLS and YYNGEE. The CDR3 covers 17 residues. Trimming cost V 4 bases and J 0 bases; bases outside gene matches: 10.

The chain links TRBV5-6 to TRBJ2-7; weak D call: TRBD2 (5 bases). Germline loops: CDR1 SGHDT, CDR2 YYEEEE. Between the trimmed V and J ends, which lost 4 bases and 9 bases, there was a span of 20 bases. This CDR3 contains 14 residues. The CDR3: CASSPGRGLAVQYF. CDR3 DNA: TGTGCCAGCAGCCCAGGACGGGGTCTTGCGGTGCAGTACTTC.

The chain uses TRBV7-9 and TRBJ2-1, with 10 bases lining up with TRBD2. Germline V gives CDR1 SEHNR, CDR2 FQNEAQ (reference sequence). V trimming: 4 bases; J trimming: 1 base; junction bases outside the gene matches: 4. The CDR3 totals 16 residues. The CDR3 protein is CASSSGTSESYNEQFF. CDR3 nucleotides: TGTGCCAGCAGCTCGGGGACTAGCGAATCCTACAATGAGCAGTTCTTC.

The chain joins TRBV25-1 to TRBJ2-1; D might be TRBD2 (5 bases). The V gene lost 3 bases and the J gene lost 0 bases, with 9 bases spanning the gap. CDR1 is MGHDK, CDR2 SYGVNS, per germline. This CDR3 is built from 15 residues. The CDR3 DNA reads TGTGCCAGCAGTGAGAGGGTAAGCTCCTACAATGAGCAGTTCTTC. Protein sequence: CASSERVSSYNEQFF.

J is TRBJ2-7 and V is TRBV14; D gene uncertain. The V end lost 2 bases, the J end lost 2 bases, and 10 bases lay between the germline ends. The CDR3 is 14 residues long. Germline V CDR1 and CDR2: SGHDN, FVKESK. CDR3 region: CASSQSPLTYEQYF. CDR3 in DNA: TGTGCCAGCAGCCAAAGCCCTTTAACCTACGAGCAGTACTTC.

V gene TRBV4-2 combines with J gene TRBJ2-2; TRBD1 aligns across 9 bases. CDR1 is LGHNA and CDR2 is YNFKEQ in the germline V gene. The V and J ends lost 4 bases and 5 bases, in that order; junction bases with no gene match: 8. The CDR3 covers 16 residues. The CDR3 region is CASSRPGQGDTGELFF. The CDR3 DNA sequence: TGTGCCAGCAGCCGCCCGGGACAGGGTGATACCGGGGAGCTGTTTTTT.

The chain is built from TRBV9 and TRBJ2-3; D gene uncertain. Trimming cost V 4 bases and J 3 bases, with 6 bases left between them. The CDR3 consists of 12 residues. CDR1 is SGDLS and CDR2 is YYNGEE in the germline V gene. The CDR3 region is CASSPTTDTQYF. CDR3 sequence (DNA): TGTGCCAGCAGCCCCACGACAGATACGCAGTATTTT.